A selection of T cell receptor beta chains follows, all from one sample in a study of T cell responses to AZD1222 COVID-19 vaccine. Only in-frame clones appear in the TCRdb table, and some are missing; sequencing was by immunoSEQ multiplex PCR. The repertoire consists of 90,000 to 140,000 clones, with nearly 90% occurring once and the leading ten covering more than 40%. Here the sequenced sample was peripheral blood, taken 28 days after the second AZD1222 dose. The receptors shown here come from an adult who received the AZD1222 COVID-19 vaccine. Both conserved end residues are part of each CDR3. D genes are given only for firm matches. The size of a clone is reported for some rows only, either as once, few or many, or as a class for expanded clones.

V gene	D gene	clone size	J gene	CDR3 protein	CDR3 DNA
TRBV12-3/TRBV12-4	.	.	TRBJ1-4	CASGAGRKGKLFF	TGTGCCAGCGGGGCGGGACGAAAGGGAAAACTGTTTTTT
TRBV7-2	TRBD1	.	TRBJ2-7	CASSPRGQRNYEQYF	TGTGCCAGCAGCCCCAGGGGACAGCGAAACTACGAGCAGTACTTC
TRBV7-3	.	.	TRBJ1-3	CASSLGGSGNTIYF	TGTGCCAGCAGCTTAGGGGGTTCTGGAAACACCATATATTTT
TRBV2	.	.	TRBJ2-6	CASSDWGRGANVLTF	TGTGCCAGCAGTGATTGGGGGCGCGGGGCCAACGTCCTGACTTTC
TRBV11-2	.	.	TRBJ1-3	CASSSYDRSGNTIYF	TGTGCCAGCAGCTCATATGACCGATCTGGAAACACCATATATTTT
TRBV5-7	TRBD2	.	TRBJ2-2	CASSPGTRGWTGELFF	TGTGCCAGCAGCCCCGGGACTAGGGGGTGGACCGGGGAGCTGTTTTTT
TRBV7-8	.	.	TRBJ1-5	CASSLAESQPQHF	TGTGCCAGCAGCTTAGCTGAGTCTCAGCCCCAGCATTTT
TRBV7-9	.	once	TRBJ2-1	CASSRFRVDEQFF	TGTGCCAGCAGCCGCTTCCGGGTGGATGAGCAGTTCTTC
TRBV19	.	.	TRBJ2-5	CASSRATISSETQYF	TGTGCCAGTTCGCGGGCGACGATATCCAGTGAGACCCAGTACTTC
TRBV4-2	.	.	TRBJ1-5	CASSQGSGGNQPQHF	TGTGCCAGCAGCCAAGGATCAGGGGGCAATCAGCCCCAGCATTTT
TRBV7-2	.	few	TRBJ2-7	CASSLDGTSGYEQYF	TGTGCCAGCAGCTTAGATGGCACTAGTGGTTACGAGCAGTACTTC
TRBV28	TRBD2	.	TRBJ2-2	CASSSLAGSGSGTGELFF	TGTGCCAGCAGTTCCCTCGCCGGTAGCGGGAGCGGGACCGGGGAGCTGTTTTTT
TRBV6-1	.	.	TRBJ1-5	CASGDRLSNQPQHF	TGTGCCAGCGGGGACCGCCTGAGCAATCAGCCCCAGCATTTT
TRBV19	.	.	TRBJ2-7	CASSIDSPYEQYF	TGTGCCAGTAGTATAGATTCCCCCTACGAGCAGTACTTC
TRBV2	TRBD2	.	TRBJ2-5	CASSASLAVQETQYF	TGTGCCAGCAGTGCCTCACTAGCGGTCCAAGAGACCCAGTACTTC
TRBV3-1/TRBV3-2	.	few	TRBJ2-2	CASSRTPKSAGELFF	TGTGCCAGCTCCCGGACCCCTAAAAGCGCCGGGGAGCTGTTTTTT
TRBV28	TRBD2	.	TRBJ2-5	CASTVGAGLQETQYF	TGTGCCAGCACGGTGGGAGCGGGATTACAAGAGACCCAGTACTTC
TRBV20-1	.	.	TRBJ2-1	CSARAFDEQFF	TGCAGTGCTAGAGCGTTCGATGAGCAGTTCTTC
TRBV28	.	once	TRBJ1-2	CASSRSTPNYGYTF	TGTGCCAGCAGCCGCAGTACACCTAACTATGGCTACACCTTC
TRBV6-5	TRBD2	.	TRBJ2-7	CASSYSRAGGPSEQYF	TGTGCCAGCAGTTACTCGAGAGCGGGAGGGCCCTCCGAGCAGTACTTC
TRBV2	.	.	TRBJ1-6	CASRGGSSPLHF	TGTGCCAGCAGGGGGGGGAGCTCACCCCTCCACTTT
TRBV19	.	.	TRBJ2-7	CASTPDGLLSYEQYF	TGTGCCAGTACCCCCGACGGACTCCTCTCCTACGAGCAGTACTTC
TRBV22-1	.	once	TRBJ1-5	CPGSSRDSNQPQHF	TGTCCTGGGAGCTCCCGAGACAGCAATCAGCCCCAGCATTTT
TRBV12-2	.	.	TRBJ1-2	CASRLDSENYGYTF	TGTGCAAGTCGCTTGGACAGCGAGAACTATGGCTACACCTTC
TRBV9	.	few	TRBJ2-7	CASSAAGQLSYEQYF	TGTGCCAGCAGCGCCGCGGGACAGCTCTCCTACGAGCAGTACTTC
TRBV3-1/TRBV3-2	.	.	TRBJ1-1	CASSQLTGRLEAFF	TGTGCCAGCAGCCAGCTTACAGGGAGACTAGAAGCTTTCTTT
TRBV29-1	.	.	TRBJ1-4	CSVEEGDGKLFF	TGCAGCGTTGAAGAGGGCGATGGAAAACTGTTTTTT
TRBV5-1	TRBD1	few	TRBJ1-5	CASSRIGGANQPQHF	TGCGCCAGCAGTCGAATAGGGGGCGCAAATCAGCCCCAGCATTTT
TRBV2	TRBD2	few	TRBJ2-7	CASSGLLAGGRGYEQYF	TGTGCCAGCAGTGGGCTCCTAGCGGGAGGTCGTGGGTACGAGCAGTACTTC
TRBV18	.	.	TRBJ1-1	CASSLQNTEAFF	TGTGCCAGCTCACTTCAGAACACTGAAGCTTTCTTT
TRBV5-6	.	.	TRBJ2-1	CASSLDRRRGNEQFF	TGTGCCAGCAGCTTGGATCGTCGGAGGGGCAATGAGCAGTTCTTC
TRBV7-3	.	.	TRBJ2-6	CASSPGGPLSGANVLTF	TGTGCCAGCAGCCCAGGGGGGCCCCTCTCTGGGGCCAACGTCCTGACTTTC
TRBV5-1	TRBD2	.	TRBJ2-3	CASSFGGRAFTDTQYF	TGCGCCAGCAGCTTTGGTGGGAGGGCCTTCACAGATACGCAGTATTTT
TRBV5-4	.	.	TRBJ1-5	CASSPDRDSNQPQHF	TGTGCCAGCAGCCCGGACCGGGACAGCAATCAGCCCCAGCATTTT
TRBV12-5	.	.	TRBJ1-6	CASGLDSDSPLHF	TGTGCTAGTGGTTTGGACAGCGATTCACCCCTCCACTTT
TRBV2	.	.	TRBJ1-3	CASRQQGNTIYF	TGTGCCAGCAGACAACAAGGAAACACCATATATTTT
TRBV4-2	.	.	TRBJ2-1	CASSQGDFSTYNEQFF	TGTGCCAGCAGCCAGGGGGACTTCTCTACCTACAATGAGCAGTTCTTC
TRBV7-3	TRBD2	.	TRBJ2-1	CASSLAGLAGVNEQFF	TGTGCCAGCAGCTTAGCGGGACTAGCGGGGGTCAATGAGCAGTTCTTC
TRBV24-1	TRBD2	.	TRBJ2-2	CATSDPGTSGTTTGELFF	TGTGCCACCAGTGACCCAGGGACTAGCGGAACTACGACCGGGGAGCTGTTTTTT
TRBV11-2	TRBD1	.	TRBJ2-7	CASSPPGQGAHEQYF	TGTGCCAGCAGCCCACCTGGACAGGGGGCTCACGAGCAGTACTTC
TRBV6-2/TRBV6-3	TRBD2	.	TRBJ2-1	CASSLSSGRINEQFF	TGTGCCAGCAGTTTGAGTAGCGGGAGAATCAATGAGCAGTTCTTC
TRBV2	TRBD1	.	TRBJ2-7	CASTLDRGRNEQYF	TGTGCCAGTACGTTGGACAGGGGGCGCAACGAGCAGTACTTC
TRBV6-4	.	once	TRBJ2-1	CASSNGEGREQFF	TGTGCCTCAAGCAACGGCGAGGGGAGAGAGCAGTTCTTC
TRBV6-5	.	.	TRBJ1-2	CASTGGGYRHGYTF	TGTGCCAGCACCGGGGGCGGTTACCGCCATGGCTACACCTTC
TRBV20-1	.	.	TRBJ2-1	CSPGGNEQFF	TGCAGCCCCGGAGGAAATGAGCAGTTCTTC
TRBV13	.	.	TRBJ2-7	CASSHGTVGTYEQYF	TGTGCCAGCAGCCACGGGACGGTGGGGACCTACGAGCAGTACTTC
TRBV11-2	TRBD2	.	TRBJ2-2	CASSPLAGGVTGELFF	TGTGCCAGCAGTCCACTAGCGGGAGGGGTCACCGGGGAGCTGTTTTTT
TRBV11-2	.	.	TRBJ2-7	CASSLGPLGHYEQYF	TGTGCCAGCAGCTTAGGCCCCTTGGGACACTACGAGCAGTACTTC
TRBV19	.	once	TRBJ2-7	CASSIQGDFYEQYF	TGTGCCAGTAGTATACAGGGAGACTTCTACGAGCAGTACTTC
TRBV30	TRBD1	.	TRBJ1-1	CAWRRQGGVEAFF	TGTGCCTGGAGACGACAGGGAGGGGTGGAAGCTTTCTTT
TRBV10-3	.	.	TRBJ1-1	CAISERYTEAFF	TGTGCCATCAGCGAGAGGTACACTGAAGCTTTCTTT
TRBV18	.	few	TRBJ2-1	CASSRRADDNEQFF	TGTGCCAGCTCCCGGAGGGCCGATGACAATGAGCAGTTCTTC
TRBV3-1/TRBV3-2	.	.	TRBJ2-1	CASSQDWTAERFF	TGTGCCAGCAGCCAAGATTGGACGGCCGAACGGTTCTTC